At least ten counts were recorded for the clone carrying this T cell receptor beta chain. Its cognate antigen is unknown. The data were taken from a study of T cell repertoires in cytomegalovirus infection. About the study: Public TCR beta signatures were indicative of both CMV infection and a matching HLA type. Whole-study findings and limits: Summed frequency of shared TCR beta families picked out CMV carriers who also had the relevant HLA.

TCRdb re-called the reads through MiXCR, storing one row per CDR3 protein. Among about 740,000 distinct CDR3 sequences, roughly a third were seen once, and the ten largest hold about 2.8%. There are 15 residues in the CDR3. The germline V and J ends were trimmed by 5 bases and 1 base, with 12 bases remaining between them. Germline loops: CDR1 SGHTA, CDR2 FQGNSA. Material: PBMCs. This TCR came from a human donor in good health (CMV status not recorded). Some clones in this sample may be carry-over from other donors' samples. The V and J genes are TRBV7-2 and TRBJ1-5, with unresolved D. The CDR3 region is CASSTSGRSNQPQHF. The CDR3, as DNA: TGTGCCAGCAGCACTAGTGGCAGGAGCAATCAGCCCCAGCATTTT.